What follows is one T cell receptor beta chain and its context. Its specific antigen is unknown. Base qualities are not provided; no much larger clone lies one nucleotide away. The CDR3 regions of human TCRbeta chains were analyzed by immunosequencing. On the study's bioinformatics: Repertoire TCRs were matched against a reference library of SARS-CoV-2-specific TCRs generated with the MIRA antigen-specificity platform. Breadth meant the fraction of unique TCRs that were SARS-CoV-2-associated, whereas depth meant the fraction of total T cells that were SARS-CoV-2-associated. Using the MIRA data, each spike-specific TCR was mapped to the spike region that the TCR reacts to and placed in a CD4 or CD8 class. Log10-transformed breadth and depth values were compared by one-way ANOVA with Sidak's multiple comparisons tests. TCRdb took over this immuneACCESS table, retaining in-frame rearrangements with V and J assigned. Such tables are incomplete; in checked studies, under half of the missing clones stem from an unresolved V gene, and the remainder is unexplained. Clonal size and the V and J genes are those of that table, whereas D and trimming came from the DNA. Present in this sample are under 150,000 clones, over 90% of which were seen just once. The ten largest clones add up to 1.6% of the sample.

The label giving this sample's time point can be read as: baseline before first vaccination. The vaccinee samples were drawn from two UK trials, COV001 and COV002, one of which was a single-blind randomized controlled phase 2/3 trial testing AZD1222 (ChAdOx1 nCoV-19) in healthy adults. Trial participant PBMC samples were collected at day 0 and day 28 after the second dose for TCRbeta chain sequencing. The entry originates in a study of T cell responses to AZD1222 COVID-19 vaccine (TCRdb year 2021). For the study in its entirety: AZD1222 recipients with second doses at about 4 weeks or about 12 weeks were pooled, because spike-specific TCR depth and breadth did not differ between schedules. TCR sequencing covered approximately 230 trial participants: some 210 given two doses of AZD1222 and approximately 25 given two doses of MenACWY control vaccine. Trial participants were enrolled by age into 18-55, 56-69 and 70-plus year subgroups, with around 150, 28 and 57 TCR-sequenced participants respectively.

What the research found in general, with its limitations: No day 14 peak-response samples were available, so repertoires were characterized only after the peak T cell response. After two AZD1222 doses, both the breadth and the depth of spike-specific TCRs were significantly higher than at day 0 and than in MenACWY recipients. Most participants were white British and females outnumbered males, and the authors suggested that clonal diversity may have been underestimated. Conclusions about previously exposed vaccinees are limited because only six or seven AZD1222 recipients were SARS-CoV-2 seropositive at baseline. Reportedly, close to half of the unique spike-specific TCRs recognized epitopes lying outside the regions that are mutated in the B.1.351 and B.1.1.7 variants. CD4 TCRs associated with the vaccine covered the entire spike protein, and the dominant responses were in regions 160-218 and 743-854. In the small 56-69-year group, the increase in depth fell short of significance, most likely because of low power.

The germline V gene sets CDR1 to SGHRS and CDR2 to YFSETQ. Its CDR3 holds 14 amino acids, cysteine through phenylalanine. Here the CDR3 DNA is all that survives: 42 bases in frame from base 1. V and J lose 2 bases and 2 bases, and a span of 10 bases separates them. The sequences come from peripheral blood, collected on day 0 of AZD1222 vaccination. The sequence links TRBV5-1 to TRBJ1-2; D gene: possibly TRBD1, on 5 matching bases. The sequence was collected from an adult in good health. DNA sequence: TGCGCCAGCAGCTTAGGGGACGGAAACTATGGCTACACCTTC. Translated, it reads CASSLGDGNYGYTF.